One sample yielded the 14 T cell receptor beta chains listed below, sequenced in a study of CD8 T cells in Susac syndrome. Random hexamers were used to reverse transcribe 0.5 to 1 ug of RNA. TCRdb re-analysed the immunoSEQ multiplex PCR reads in MiXCR, keeping a single row per CDR3 protein. The repertoire holds approximately 230,000 distinct CDR3 sequences, with roughly 95% as singletons. What was sequenced was CD4+ T cells from PBMCs. The receptor set was obtained from a human donor with multiple sclerosis.

This chain joins TRBV12-3 or TRBV12-4 and TRBJ1-6, with 12 bases identical to TRBD1. J gave up 8 bases and V 5 bases, and 4 bases lay outside the gene matches. This CDR3 comprises 15 residues. Here the CDR3 DNA reads TGTGCCAGCAGTGGGACAGGGGGCGCGCATTCACCCCTCCACTTT. Translated: CASSGTGGAHSPLHF.

This chain links TRBV29-1 with TRBJ1-2, with D maybe TRBD1 (6 bases). V was cut by 6 bases and J by 7 bases, with 15 bases left in between. Germline lookup yields CDR1 SQVTM and CDR2 ANQGSEA. CDR3 length equals 12 residues. The DNA for the CDR3 is TGCAGCGTGGGACAAGGGGTTGGTGGCTACACCTTC. Translation: CSVGQGVGGYTF.

The rearrangement uses TRBV27 and TRBJ1-1; D perhaps matches TRBD1 (6 bases). The V end lost 7 bases, the J end lost 8 bases, and 17 bases lay between the germline ends. This CDR3 comprises 13 residues. The germline CDR1 and CDR2 sequences are MNHEY and SMNVEV (reference sequence). In DNA form, the CDR3 reads TGTGCCAGCAAAATACTAACCGGGACAGAAGCTTTCTTT. Residues: CASKILTGTEAFF.

The chain uses TRBV5-1 and TRBJ1-1; a possible D gene is TRBD1 (6 bases). Per the germline V gene, CDR1 is SGHRS and CDR2 is YFSETQ. The CDR3 contains 14 residues. Trimming shortened V by 0 bases and J by 4 bases, and 10 bases separated the two germline ends. DNA for the CDR3: TGCGCCAGCAGCTTGGCTACAGGGAGCACTGAAGCTTTCTTT. This encodes CASSLATGSTEAFF.

The V gene is TRBV7-8, the J gene TRBJ1-5; the D is unclear. Germline CDR1 reads SGHVS; CDR2 reads FQNEAQ. This CDR3 is built from 15 residues. V lost 2 bases and J lost 1, with 9 bases in between. CDR3 sequence (DNA): TGTGCCAGCAGCTTAACAGCTGTCAGCAATCAGCCCCAGCATTTT. Protein: CASSLTAVSNQPQHF.

The V call is TRBV5-1, the J call TRBJ2-5, with 10 bases fitting TRBD2. This CDR3 contains 20 residues. The junction had 19 bases not matched to a gene; V was cut back by 0 bases and J by 5 bases. From germline, CDR1 is SGHRS and CDR2 YFSETQ. The CDR3 nucleotides read TGCGCCAGCAGCTTGGATCGGACAGGGATCCTTCTAGCGGGAGAGGAGACCCAGTACTTC. Its protein is CASSLDRTGILLAGEETQYF.

In this sample, this clonotype turned up once. The rearrangement uses TRBV6-1 and TRBJ1-5; D is unclear. The germline V and J ends were trimmed by 3 bases and 4 bases, with 13 bases remaining between them. There are 15 residues in the CDR3. Germline V CDR1 and CDR2: MNHNS, SASEGT. As DNA, the CDR3 is TGTGCCAGCAGTGAGGCTCGGATTATTAATCAGCCCCAGCATTTT. Its protein product is CASSEARIINQPQHF.

The chain recombines TRBV7-9 with TRBJ2-6; D is undetermined. This CDR3 spans 16 amino acids. Germline lookup yields CDR1 SEHNR and CDR2 FQNEAQ (reference sequence). V lost 1 base, J lost 2 bases, and 9 bases lay in between. CDR3 loop: CASSLGGQPGANVLTF. CDR3 DNA sequence: TGTGCCAGCAGCTTAGGCGGCCAGCCTGGGGCCAACGTCCTGACTTTC.

Only one count was recorded for this clonotype. The chain recombines TRBV30 with TRBJ1-5, with a tentative D call TRBD1 (5 bases). The CDR3 runs to 13 residues. The germline V gene encodes CDR1 GTSNPN and CDR2 SVGIG (reference sequence). Trimming removed 5 bases at V and 3 bases at J, with 11 bases between. CDR3 DNA sequence: TGTGCCTGGCGACAGTCCCTCAATCAGCCCCAGCATTTT. This translates into CAWRQSLNQPQHF.

This clonotype showed up just once. DNA for the CDR3: TGTGCCAGCTCAGAAAGGGGCTTGGCGCAGTACTTC. Its translation is CASSERGLAQYF. V gene TRBV7-2 combines with J gene TRBJ2-7, with D maybe TRBD1 (5 bases). The CDR3 consists of 12 residues. Trimming cost V 8 bases and J 9 bases, with 17 bases left between them. Per germline, CDR1 SGHTA and CDR2 FQGNSA.

A single count supports this clonotype. The J gene is TRBJ1-2, the V gene TRBV27, with 8 positions matching TRBD1. Germline lookup yields CDR1 MNHEY and CDR2 SMNVEV (reference sequence). V lost 7 bases to trimming and J lost 4 bases; unmatched junction nucleotides: 11. The CDR3 runs 15 residues. CDR3 in amino acids: CASTRLGQGTYGYTF. The CDR3 DNA follows: TGTGCCAGCACGCGGTTAGGACAGGGAACCTATGGCTACACCTTC.

The CDR3 loop is CAWRNEATGELFF. CDR3 DNA: TGTGCCTGGAGGAACGAGGCCACCGGGGAGCTGTTTTTT. The chain carries TRBV30 and TRBJ2-2; unclear D gene. CDR3 length: 13 residues. Germline-derived CDR1 and CDR2 are GTSNPN and SVGIG (reference sequence). V lost 3 bases and J 4 bases, leaving 9 bases between the germline ends.

A single count supports this clonotype. The J gene is TRBJ1-5, the V gene TRBV18, with D unresolved. The CDR3 consists of 15 residues. Germline V lookup: CDR1 KGHSH, CDR2 LQKENI. Deletions cut 3 bases from V and 7 bases from J, with 16 bases between. As DNA, the CDR3 is TGTGCCAGCTCACCGGACCCAACAATGTCACAGCCCCAGCATTTT. Protein: CASSPDPTMSQPQHF.

This sequence joins TRBV5-4 and TRBJ2-7, with D tentatively TRBD2 (5 bases). The CDR3 runs 15 residues. Looked up from germline, CDR1 is SGHNT and CDR2 is YYREEE (reference sequence). V was pared by 0 bases and J by 0 bases, with 10 bases between. CDR3 sequence: CASSLVGSFSYEQYF. The CDR3, as DNA: TGTGCCAGCAGCTTGGTGGGGAGTTTCTCCTACGAGCAGTACTTC.